This T cell receptor (beta chain) was recorded in a study of T cells in Graves' hyperthyroidism and ophthalmopathy. This clonotype appeared a few times. Its antigen is still unknown. Researchers took RNA transcripts and amplified the TCR beta CDR3 regions from them. A first-round RT-PCR of the TCR CDR3 used the HTBI primer set. TCRdb fed the multiplex PCR reads into MiXCR, producing one record per CDR3 protein. The sample holds roughly 300,000 distinct CDR3 sequences, roughly 23% seen once. Stable hyperthyroidism: no ophthalmopathy progression over 18 months of follow-up. Patients aged 18 to 65 had newly diagnosed hyperthyroidism of under 2 months' duration. The PBMCs studied were ones that came from about 10 ml fresh peripheral blood. Points from the study as a whole: Blood samples included most of the expanded thyroid clonotypes exceeding 0.001.

CDR3 length: 14 amino acids. V shed 3 bases and J 6 bases; nucleotides not matched to a gene: 5. The germline V gene encodes CDR1 DFQATT and CDR2 SNEGSKA (reference sequence). The source of this sequence is a woman in her fifties or sixties with Graves' hyperthyroidism. This chain uses TRBV20-1 with TRBJ2-2; the match to TRBD2 covers 9 bases. The sequencing sample was made of blood. CDR3 DNA sequence: TGCAGTGCTAGGGGACTAGCTGGGGCCGGGGAGCTGTTTTTT. Amino acid sequence: CSARGLAGAGELFF.